This T cell receptor beta chain was retrieved from a study of shared clonotypes between healthy human individuals (dated by TCRdb to 2020 to 2022). The study in broad terms: The cohort included a few men and two women between 18 and 49 years of age. To estimate repertoire size and how much clonotype sharing occurs between individuals, the study deeply sequenced the blood TCR repertoires of several healthy adults. Between about 0.94 and 8.9 billion PBMCs per donor were obtained by leukapheresis. Different laboratories and diverse techniques were used to prepare libraries and sequence TCR repertoires, to increase sequencing depth and limit assay-specific biases. For each donor, three plates each were used for CD4 naive and CD4 memory, two plates were used for CD8 naive, and one plate was used for CD8 memory.

Using the deep immunoSEQ assay, multiplex PCR amplified TCR CDR3 regions from genomic DNA. For each cell subset, the extracted genomic DNA was distributed evenly across all wells of several immunoSEQ 96-well plates, and each plate served as one replicate. For sorted subsets, about 220 ng of genomic DNA, equivalent to some 30,000 T cell genomes, went into each replicate PCR. Purified libraries were quantified with a Qubit 3.0 fluorometer, sized on a Bioanalyzer 2100, and re-quantified with the KAPA Library Quantification kit. Every immunoSEQ 96-well plate was sequenced on a separate single-read 150-cycle Illumina NextSeq 550 flow cell. The original pipeline was this. Because the immunoSEQ output included only junctional sequences and no quality scores, the filtering could not be the same as the filtering used for full-length reads. Sequences were annotated with PyIR, a Python wrapper for IgBLAST v1.9, and V/J genes and CDR3 were assigned using IMGT germline references. Reads were removed for weak V/J assignments (E-value above 1e-6), missing CDR3, stop codons, out-of-frame junctions, or ambiguous translated residues. V3J clonotypes were defined as sequences sharing an identical inferred V gene, J gene, and CDR3 amino acid sequence. The percentage overlap between two repertoires was calculated by dividing the number of shared unique clonotypes by the size of the smaller repertoire. Richness of each repertoire was evaluated using RTK rarefaction, the Chao1 estimator, and Recon v2.1 estimates of unobserved clonotypes. For all TCRbeta clonotypes obtained by the gDNA method from four donors, generation probabilities were computed with OLGA. The clones in this table, taken by TCRdb from immuneACCESS, are in-frame only. Not every clone is retained; where verified, under half of the shortfall comes from an unresolved V gene, and the cause of the rest is unknown. The V and J calls and clone size are taken from that table; D and trimming were inferred from the DNA. This sample gives some 1,400,000 clones in total; roughly 95% of them show up just once. The top ten clonotypes cover about 1% of the sample.

The CDR3 goes from the cysteine to the phenylalanine over 12 residues. CDR3 DNA only is kept here, 36 bases in frame from base 1. Trimming at the junction amounts to 7 bases on V and 1 base on J, and the germline ends lie 7 bases apart. CDR1 and CDR2 were assigned from the germline V gene as MDHEN and SYDVKM. As concerns this clone: What antigen it recognizes has not been identified. Per-nucleotide qualities are absent, and no much larger clonotype sits a single base away.

Broader findings and caveats from the paper: Even with the large sequencing depth, rarefaction of the sorted-subset datasets indicated that sequencing was incomplete. Sampling was limited to blood, and TCR repertoires in tissue likely differ from TCR repertoires in blood. Clonotypes shared by all four sorted-subset donors showed higher generation probabilities than non-shared clonotypes. Based on pairwise subsampling, the degree of clonotype sharing among donors was expected to be affected by sequencing depth. Larger estimated clonotype richness was generally found for naive subsets than for memory subsets. Because the study included only a small number of donors, the genetic and exposure-history diversity represented was limited. Roughly 5.2% of naive CD4, around 4% of naive CD8, roughly 2.4% of memory CD4, and more than 0.35% of memory CD8 clonotypes were shared across several donors.

The donors were healthy, HIV-negative adults who had no recently reported acute infections or vaccinations. Every donor was a Caucasian adult residing in Nashville, Tennessee, USA. Magnetic negative selection was used to enrich CD4+ T cells, after which naive cells were positively selected on CD45RA and the negative fraction became the memory subset. Blood was collected by leukapheresis, and PBMCs were isolated by Ficoll-Histopaque density gradient centrifugation and then cryopreserved in liquid nitrogen vapor phase. Analytical flow cytometry was used to check the purity and quantity of every magnetically sorted T cell population. From each sorted fraction, genomic DNA was isolated and quantified by UV absorbance on a Nanodrop 2000c.

The V and J genes are TRBV28 and TRBJ1-2; no D gene can be assigned with confidence. The sequenced material came from naive CD4+ T cells sorted from blood. The cell subset or site label, read with the paper, signifies: CD45RA+ positively selected. The source is a man aged 25-45 years in good health. The DNA sequence reads TGTGCCAGCACCTTCGGTAACTATGGCTACACCTTC. It specifies CASTFGNYGYTF.